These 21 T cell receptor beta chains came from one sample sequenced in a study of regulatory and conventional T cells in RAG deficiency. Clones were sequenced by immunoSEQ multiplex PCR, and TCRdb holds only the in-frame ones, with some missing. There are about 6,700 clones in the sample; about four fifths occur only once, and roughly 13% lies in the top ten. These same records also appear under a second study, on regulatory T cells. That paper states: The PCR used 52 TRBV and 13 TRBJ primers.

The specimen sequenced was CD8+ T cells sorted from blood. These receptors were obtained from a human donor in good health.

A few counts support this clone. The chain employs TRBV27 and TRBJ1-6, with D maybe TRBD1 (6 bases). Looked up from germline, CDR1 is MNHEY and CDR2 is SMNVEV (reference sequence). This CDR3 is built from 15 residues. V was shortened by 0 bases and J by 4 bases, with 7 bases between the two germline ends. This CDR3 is CASSLSDSYNSPLHF. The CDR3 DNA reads TGTGCCAGCAGTTTATCGGACAGTTATAATTCACCCCTCCACTTT.

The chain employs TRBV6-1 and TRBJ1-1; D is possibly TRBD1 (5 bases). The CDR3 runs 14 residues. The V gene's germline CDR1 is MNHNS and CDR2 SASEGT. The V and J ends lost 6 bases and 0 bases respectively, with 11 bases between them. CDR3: CASSTTAMNTEAFF. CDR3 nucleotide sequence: TGTGCCAGCAGCACGACAGCTATGAACACTGAAGCTTTCTTT.

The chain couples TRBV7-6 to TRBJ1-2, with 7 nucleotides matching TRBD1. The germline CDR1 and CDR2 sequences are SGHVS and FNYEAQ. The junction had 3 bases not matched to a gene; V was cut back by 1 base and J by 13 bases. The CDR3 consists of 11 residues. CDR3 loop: CASSLGQGSTF. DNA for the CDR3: TGTGCCAGCAGCTTAGGACAGGGAAGCACCTTC.

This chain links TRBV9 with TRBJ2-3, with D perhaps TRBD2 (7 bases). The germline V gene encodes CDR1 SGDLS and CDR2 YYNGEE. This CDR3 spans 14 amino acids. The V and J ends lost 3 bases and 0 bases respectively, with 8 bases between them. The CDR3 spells CASSGGGSTDTQYF. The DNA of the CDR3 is TGTGCCAGCAGCGGGGGGGGCAGCACAGATACGCAGTATTTT.

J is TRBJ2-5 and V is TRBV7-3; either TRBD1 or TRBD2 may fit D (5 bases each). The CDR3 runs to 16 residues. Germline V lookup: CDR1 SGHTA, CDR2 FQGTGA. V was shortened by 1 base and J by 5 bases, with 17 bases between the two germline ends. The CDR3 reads CASSLMSEGIPETQYF. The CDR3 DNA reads TGTGCCAGCAGCTTAATGTCTGAGGGGATTCCGGAGACCCAGTACTTC.

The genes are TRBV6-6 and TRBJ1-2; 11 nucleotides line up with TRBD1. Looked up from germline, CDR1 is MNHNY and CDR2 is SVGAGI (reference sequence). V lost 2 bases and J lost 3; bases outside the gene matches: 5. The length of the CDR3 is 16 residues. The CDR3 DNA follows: TGTGCCAGCAGTTACCCGGGGACAGGGGGGGACTATGGCTACACCTTC. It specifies CASSYPGTGGDYGYTF.

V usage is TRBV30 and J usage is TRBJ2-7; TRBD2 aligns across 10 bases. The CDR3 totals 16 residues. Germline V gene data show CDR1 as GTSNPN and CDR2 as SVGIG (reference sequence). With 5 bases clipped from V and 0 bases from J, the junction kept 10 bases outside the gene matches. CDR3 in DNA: TGTGCCTGGGCGCACCTAGCGGGGGAGAGCTCCTACGAGCAGTACTTC. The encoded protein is CAWAHLAGESSYEQYF.

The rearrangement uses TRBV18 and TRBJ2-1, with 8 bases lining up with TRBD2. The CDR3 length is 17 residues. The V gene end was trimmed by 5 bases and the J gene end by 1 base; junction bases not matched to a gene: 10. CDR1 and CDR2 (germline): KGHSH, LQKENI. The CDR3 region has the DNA TGTGCCAGCTCAGAACTCACGGGGGGGCCTTCCTACAATGAGCAGTTCTTC. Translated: CASSELTGGPSYNEQFF.

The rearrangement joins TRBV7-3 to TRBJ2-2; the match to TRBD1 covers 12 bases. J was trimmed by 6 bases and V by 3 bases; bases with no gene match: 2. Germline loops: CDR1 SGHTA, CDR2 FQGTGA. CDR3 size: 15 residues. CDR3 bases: TGTGCCAGCAGCTTGGGGACAGGGGGCTCCGGGGAGCTGTTTTTT. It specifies CASSLGTGGSGELFF.

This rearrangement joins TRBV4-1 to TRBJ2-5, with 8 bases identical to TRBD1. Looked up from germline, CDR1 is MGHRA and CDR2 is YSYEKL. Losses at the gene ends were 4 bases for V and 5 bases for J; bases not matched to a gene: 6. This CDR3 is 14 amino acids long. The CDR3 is CASSRYGQGETQYF. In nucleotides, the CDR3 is TGCGCCAGCAGCCGGTACGGACAGGGCGAGACCCAGTACTTC.

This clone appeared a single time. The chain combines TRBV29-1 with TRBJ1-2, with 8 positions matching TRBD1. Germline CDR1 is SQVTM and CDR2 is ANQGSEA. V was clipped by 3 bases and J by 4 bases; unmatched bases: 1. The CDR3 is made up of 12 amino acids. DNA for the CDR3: TGCAGCGTTGAGACAGGGGCCTATGGCTACACCTTC. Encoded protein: CSVETGAYGYTF.

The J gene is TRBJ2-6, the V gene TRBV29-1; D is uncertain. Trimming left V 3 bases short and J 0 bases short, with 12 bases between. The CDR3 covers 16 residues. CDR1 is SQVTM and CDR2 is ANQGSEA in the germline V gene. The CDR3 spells CSVELWLPSGANVLTF. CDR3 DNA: TGCAGCGTTGAGTTGTGGCTACCCTCTGGGGCCAACGTCCTGACTTTC.

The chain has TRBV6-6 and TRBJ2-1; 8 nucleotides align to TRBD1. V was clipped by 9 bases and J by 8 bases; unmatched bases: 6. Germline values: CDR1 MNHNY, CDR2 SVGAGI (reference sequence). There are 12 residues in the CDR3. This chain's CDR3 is CASGGQAHEQFF. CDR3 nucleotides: TGTGCCAGTGGGGGACAGGCCCATGAGCAGTTCTTC.

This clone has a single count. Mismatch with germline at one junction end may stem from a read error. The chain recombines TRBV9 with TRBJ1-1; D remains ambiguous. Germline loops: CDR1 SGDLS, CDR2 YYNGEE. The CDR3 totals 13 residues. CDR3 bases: TGTGCCAGCGGCGTAGTCGACGGCACTGAAGCTTTCTTT. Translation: CASGVVDGTEAFF.

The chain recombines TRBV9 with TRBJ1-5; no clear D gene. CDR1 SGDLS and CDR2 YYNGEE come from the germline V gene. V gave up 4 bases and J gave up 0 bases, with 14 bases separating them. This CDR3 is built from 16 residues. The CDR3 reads CASSFGAPYSNQPQHF. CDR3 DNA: TGTGCCAGCAGCTTCGGAGCCCCATATAGCAATCAGCCCCAGCATTTT.

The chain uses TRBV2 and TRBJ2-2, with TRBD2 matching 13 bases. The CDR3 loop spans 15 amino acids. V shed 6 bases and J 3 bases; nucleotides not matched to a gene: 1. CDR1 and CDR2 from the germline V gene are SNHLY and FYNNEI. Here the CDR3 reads CASRLAGGDTGELFF. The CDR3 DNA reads TGTGCCAGCAGACTAGCGGGGGGGGACACCGGGGAGCTGTTTTTT.

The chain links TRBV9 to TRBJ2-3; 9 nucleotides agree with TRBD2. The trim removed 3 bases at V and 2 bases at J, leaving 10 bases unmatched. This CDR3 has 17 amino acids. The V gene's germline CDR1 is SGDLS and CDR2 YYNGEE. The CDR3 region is CASSGGGAGGYTDTQYF. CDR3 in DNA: TGTGCCAGCAGCGGCGGGGGAGCGGGGGGCTACACAGATACGCAGTATTTT.

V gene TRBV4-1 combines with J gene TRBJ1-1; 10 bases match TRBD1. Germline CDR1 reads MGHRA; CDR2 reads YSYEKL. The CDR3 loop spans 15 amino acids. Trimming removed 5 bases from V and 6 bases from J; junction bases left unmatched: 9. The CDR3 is CASSSQGTGVPEAFF. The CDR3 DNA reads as TGCGCCAGCAGCTCCCAAGGGACAGGGGTCCCTGAAGCTTTCTTT.

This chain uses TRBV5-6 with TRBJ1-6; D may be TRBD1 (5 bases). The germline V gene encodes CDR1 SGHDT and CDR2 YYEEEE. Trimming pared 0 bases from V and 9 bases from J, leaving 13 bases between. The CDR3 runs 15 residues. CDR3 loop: CASSLGAGSISPLHF. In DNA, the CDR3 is TGTGCCAGCAGCTTGGGGGCAGGGTCCATTTCACCCCTCCACTTT.

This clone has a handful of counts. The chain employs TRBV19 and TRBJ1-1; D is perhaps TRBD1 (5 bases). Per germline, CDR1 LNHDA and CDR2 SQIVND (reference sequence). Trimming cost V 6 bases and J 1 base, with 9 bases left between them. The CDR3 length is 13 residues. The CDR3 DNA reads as TGTGCCAGTAGCAAGACAGAGAACACTGAAGCTTTCTTT. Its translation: CASSKTENTEAFF.

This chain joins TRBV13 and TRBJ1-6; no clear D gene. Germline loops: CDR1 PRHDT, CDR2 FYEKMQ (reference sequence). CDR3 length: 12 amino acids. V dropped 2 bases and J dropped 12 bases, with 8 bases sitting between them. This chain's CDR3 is CASSLQGGPLHF. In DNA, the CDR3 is TGTGCCAGCAGCTTACAAGGAGGACCCCTCCACTTT.